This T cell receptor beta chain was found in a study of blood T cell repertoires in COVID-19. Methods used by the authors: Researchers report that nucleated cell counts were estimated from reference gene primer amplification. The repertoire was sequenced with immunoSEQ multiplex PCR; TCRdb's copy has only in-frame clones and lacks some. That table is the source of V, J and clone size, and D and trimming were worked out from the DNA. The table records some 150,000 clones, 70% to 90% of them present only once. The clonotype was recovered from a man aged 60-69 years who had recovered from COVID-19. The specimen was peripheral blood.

CDR3 nucleotides: TGTGCCTGGAGCCGGGAAAGGACTAGCGGGAGCACAGATACGCAGTATTTT. Its translation: CAWSRERTSGSTDTQYF. J is TRBJ2-3 and V is TRBV30, with 11 bases aligning to TRBD2. The trim removed 3 bases at V and 0 bases at J, leaving 8 bases unmatched. CDR1 and CDR2 from the germline V gene are GTSNPN and SVGIG (reference sequence). CDR3 length: 17 residues.